This entry lists 29 T cell receptor beta chains sequenced from one sample in a study of tissue T cells after allogeneic stem cell transplantation. The repertoire was sequenced with immunoSEQ multiplex PCR; TCRdb's copy has only in-frame clones and lacks some. This table holds about 21,000 clones, around 70% found once. The sample consisted of spleen. All receptors derive from a female BALB/c mouse in good health. For this mouse line, the MHC haplotype is H2-d.

Details on this clone: The germline and genes are mouse ones. The read terminates 1 residue before the CDR3 end, so the remaining end is supplied by the germline J gene. This chain joins TRBV13-1 and TRBJ2-4; 8 bases match TRBD2. CDR3 length: 15 residues. Germline loops: CDR1 NSHNY, CDR2 SYGAGN. Trimming cost V 3 bases and J 0 bases; bases outside gene matches: 3. The DNA read from the CDR3 is TGTGCCAGCAGTGGGGGGGGCCTTAGTCAAAACACCTTGTAC. Its translation is CASSGGGLSQNTLY. The full CDR3 sequence reads CASSGGGLSQNTLYF.

In regard to this clone: The listed genes are named as in mouse. The read ends 1 residue before the CDR3 terminus; that terminus is restored from the germline J gene. This sequence joins TRBV1 and TRBJ2-3; possible D gene TRBD2, 7 bases. V was pared by 4 bases and J by 2 bases, with 16 bases between. The CDR3 loop spans 16 amino acids. CDR1 and CDR2 from the germline V gene are NSQYPW and LRSPGD (reference sequence). The CDR3 sequence: CTCSGGAGGFAETLYF. The DNA read from the CDR3 is TGCACCTGCAGTGGGGGGGCGGGGGGCTTTGCAGAAACGCTGTAT.

About this clone itself: Gene names are mouse gene names. The CDR3 is cut off 1 residue early in the read; its end comes from the germline J gene. This chain connects TRBV13-3 to TRBJ1-2; D is undetermined. Trimming removed 5 bases from V and 0 bases from J, with 5 bases in between. CDR3 length: 12 amino acids. Germline CDR1 and CDR2: NNHDY and SYVADS. Incomplete CDR3 DNA: TGTGCCAGCAGGGGTGCAAACTCCGACTACACC. It translates to CASRGANSDYT. The entire CDR3 is CASRGANSDYTF.

The table lists this clone with a few counts. Gene names refer to mouse genes. The read is 1 residue too short to cover the CDR3 end, so that end is filled in from the germline J gene. The chain recombines TRBV29 with TRBJ2-7, with D perhaps being TRBD1 or TRBD2 (5 bases each). Germline V gene data show CDR1 as MSHET and CDR2 as SYDVDS. The germline V and J ends were trimmed by 2 bases and 0 bases, with 5 bases remaining between them. The CDR3 has 13 amino acids. The chain's CDR3 is CASSLGGSYEQYF. The sequenced CDR3 bases are TGTGCTAGCAGTTTAGGGGGCTCCTATGAACAGTAC.

As for this clone: All gene names here are mouse names. Sequencing ends 1 residue short of the CDR3 end; the germline J gene provides the rest. The V and J genes are TRBV19 and TRBJ2-5; the D gene is possibly TRBD1 (5 bases). The V and J ends lost 4 bases and 0 bases respectively, with 9 bases between them. Germline assignment: CDR1 FNHDT and CDR2 SITEND (reference sequence). CDR3 length: 14 amino acids. CDR3: CASSRQPNQDTQYF. CDR3 DNA, as far as it was read: TGTGCCAGCAGTCGACAGCCGAACCAAGACACCCAGTAC.

As regards this clone: Mouse names are used for the genes. Read sequence stops 1 residue before the CDR3 end, and the germline J gene provides the missing end. V and J are TRBV31 and TRBJ1-4; TRBD1 aligns across 7 bases. The trim removed 2 bases at V and 0 bases at J, leaving 6 bases unmatched. CDR1 and CDR2 (germline): GKSSPN, SITVG. The CDR3 loop spans 16 amino acids. CDR3 DNA (partial): TGTGCCTGGAGTTTCCGGGACAGAATTTCCAACGAAAGATTATTT. This encodes CAWSFRDRISNERLF. The full CDR3 sequence reads CAWSFRDRISNERLFF.

This clone is a singleton in its sample. Here the gene names and germline are mouse. The read finishes 1 residue shy of the CDR3 end, and the germline J gene is used to complete it. The chain combines TRBV29 with TRBJ2-5; D remains ambiguous. Germline CDR1 MSHET, CDR2 SYDVDS. V shed 0 bases and J shed 0 bases, with 10 bases lying between them. This CDR3 region has 16 residues. CDR3 DNA, as far as it was read: TGTGCTAGCAGTTTATCGAGAGGGCAGAACCAAGACACCCAGTAC. It encodes CASSLSRGQNQDTQY. The whole CDR3 is CASSLSRGQNQDTQYF.

On this clone itself: Gene and germline names: mouse. The CDR3 extends 1 residue past the end of the read, so its final part is completed from the germline J gene. J is TRBJ2-2 and V is TRBV13-3; 9 bases map to TRBD1. The CDR3 consists of 15 residues. The V and J ends lost 3 bases and 3 bases, in that order; junction bases with no gene match: 3. In germline, CDR1 is NNHDY, CDR2 SYVADS. The part of the CDR3 DNA that was read is TGTGCCAGCAGTGGCCGGGACAGGGACACCGGGCAGCTCTAC. It yields the protein CASSGRDRDTGQLY. The entire CDR3 sequence reads CASSGRDRDTGQLYF.

About this clone: The germline and genes are mouse ones. Read data end 1 residue before the CDR3 end; the end is taken from the germline J gene. The gene calls are TRBV13-3 and TRBJ2-1, with 7 bases lining up with TRBD2. Germline loops: CDR1 NNHDY, CDR2 SYVADS. V trimming: 6 bases; J trimming: 3 bases; junction bases outside the gene matches: 6. CDR3 length: 14 amino acids. CDR3 sequence reads: CASNRLGVYAEQFF. The sequenced CDR3 bases are TGTGCCAGCAATAGACTGGGCGTCTATGCTGAGCAGTTC.

As concerns this clone: Gene names refer to mouse genes. The read falls 1 residue short of the CDR3 end, and the missing part is taken from the germline J gene. The gene calls are TRBV19 and TRBJ2-2; D is ambiguous. Trimming removed 0 bases from V and 0 bases from J, with 0 bases in between. The length of the CDR3 is 13 residues. Germline lookup yields CDR1 FNHDT and CDR2 SITEND (reference sequence). The CDR3 is CASSIANTGQLYF. The sequenced CDR3 bases are TGTGCCAGCAGTATAGCAAACACCGGGCAGCTCTAC.

This clone was counted a few times. Gene names are the mouse ones. The read falls 1 residue short of the CDR3 end, and the missing part is taken from the germline J gene. V and J are TRBV13-1 and TRBJ2-7; no definite D call. Trimming left V 2 bases short and J 4 bases short, with 7 bases between. The CDR3 covers 12 residues. From germline, CDR1 is NSHNY and CDR2 SYGAGN. The CDR3 sequence: CASSETPYEQYF. The part of the CDR3 DNA that was read is TGTGCCAGCAGTGAAACTCCTTATGAACAGTAC.

Regarding this clone: These gene names are mouse names. The chain's CDR3 is CASSQYNSQNTLYF. CDR3 DNA (partial): TGTGCCAGCAGCCAGTACAATAGTCAAAACACCTTGTAC. J is TRBJ2-4 and V is TRBV5; D remains ambiguous. Sequencing ends 1 residue short of the CDR3 end; the germline J gene provides the rest. V was shortened by 3 bases and J by 0 bases, with 7 bases between the two germline ends. Per the germline V gene, CDR1 is LGHNA and CDR2 is YNLKQL (reference sequence). This CDR3 spans 14 amino acids.

In its sample, this clone was seen once. Genes here carry mouse names. The read ends 1 residue early relative to the CDR3; the germline J gene fills the gap. The chain combines TRBV13-2 with TRBJ2-4, with 10 bases fitting TRBD2. V lost 0 bases and J lost 4; bases outside the gene matches: 2. The CDR3 is 15 residues long. Germline V gives CDR1 NNHNN, CDR2 SYGAGS (reference sequence). The covered CDR3 bases are TGTGCCAGCGGTGATGGGACTGGGGGAGAAAACACCTTGTAC. Translation gives CASGDGTGGENTLY. The whole CDR3 is CASGDGTGGENTLYF.

Comments on this clone: The gene symbols are mouse symbols. The read gets to within 1 residue of the CDR3 end, and the germline J gene fills in the rest. This chain joins TRBV1 and TRBJ1-1, with D unclear. Germline CDR1 reads NSQYPW; CDR2 reads LRSPGD (reference sequence). Trimming took 0 bases from V and 1 from J, leaving 6 bases between them. The CDR3 extends over 14 amino acids. The part of the CDR3 DNA that was read is TGCACCTGCAGTGCAGATTGGAGGAACACAGAAGTCTTC. Translation: CTCSADWRNTEVF. The full-length CDR3 reads as CTCSADWRNTEVFF.

On this clone itself: The gene names given are mouse names. The read finishes 1 residue shy of the CDR3 end, and the germline J gene is used to complete it. The chain employs TRBV13-2 and TRBJ1-1, with D maybe TRBD1 (5 bases). Per germline, CDR1 NNHNN and CDR2 SYGAGS (reference sequence). The CDR3 runs to 14 residues. Trimming pared 0 bases from V and 1 base from J, leaving 7 bases between. The CDR3 loop reads CASGDAGLNTEVFF. The CDR3 bases that were read are TGTGCCAGCGGTGATGCGGGACTAAACACAGAAGTCTTC.

This clone came up a few times. Here the gene names and germline are mouse. The read stops 1 residue short of the end of the CDR3; the missing end is completed from the germline J gene. The chain employs TRBV17 and TRBJ2-7, with D perhaps matching TRBD1 (5 bases). From germline, CDR1 is MNHDT and CDR2 YYDKIL. This CDR3 is 13 amino acids long. Trimming removed 0 bases at V and 4 bases at J, with 7 bases between. The CDR3 protein is CASSRDRTYEQYF. CDR3 DNA (partial): TGTGCTAGCAGTAGAGACCGGACATATGAACAGTAC.

To note about this clone: Genes here carry mouse names. The read terminates 1 residue before the CDR3 end, so the remaining end is supplied by the germline J gene. The gene calls are TRBV13-1 and TRBJ2-5; D might be TRBD1 (5 bases). The CDR3 is made up of 12 amino acids. The V gene lost 3 bases and the J gene lost 4 bases, with 6 bases spanning the gap. The germline V gene encodes CDR1 NSHNY and CDR2 SYGAGN. This CDR3 reads CASSGTKDTQYF. CDR3 bases read: TGTGCCAGCAGTGGGACAAAAGACACCCAGTAC.

In regard to this clone: Mouse gene names apply. The DNA ends 1 residue before the CDR3 does, and the rest of the CDR3 is filled in from the germline J gene. The genes are TRBV1 and TRBJ2-4; D is perhaps TRBD1 (7 bases). Trimming left V 0 bases short and J 1 base short, with 14 bases between. Looked up from germline, CDR1 is NSQYPW and CDR2 is LRSPGD (reference sequence). The CDR3 runs 17 residues. The CDR3 protein is CTCSAERGRQGQNTLYF. CDR3 bases read: TGCACCTGCAGTGCAGAGAGGGGGCGCCAGGGTCAAAACACCTTGTAC.

With regard to this clone: Genes and germline come from the mouse. Sequencing ends 1 residue short of the CDR3 end; the germline J gene provides the rest. The rearrangement joins TRBV5 to TRBJ2-1; TRBD1 might be the D (6 bases). Germline lookup yields CDR1 LGHNA and CDR2 YNLKQL (reference sequence). The CDR3 runs to 14 residues. The V and J ends lost 1 base and 3 bases respectively, with 7 bases between them. Incomplete CDR3 DNA: TGTGCCAGCAGCCAAGTAGGGGGCTATGCTGAGCAGTTC. Translating gives CASSQVGGYAEQF. The entire CDR3 is CASSQVGGYAEQFF.

For this clone: Mouse gene names apply. The CDR3 is cut off 1 residue early in the read; its end comes from the germline J gene. This sequence joins TRBV1 and TRBJ2-7, with 13 bases fitting TRBD2. With V trimmed by 0 bases and J by 6 bases, 2 bases remained unmatched. Per germline, CDR1 NSQYPW and CDR2 LRSPGD (reference sequence). The CDR3 loop spans 15 amino acids. This CDR3 reads CTCSAEGLGGAEQYF. The covered CDR3 bases are TGCACCTGCAGTGCAGAGGGACTGGGGGGGGCTGAACAGTAC. The complete variable domain, with remaining parts taken from reference TRBV1 and TRBJ2-7, reads VTLLEQNPRWRLVPRGQAVNLRCILKNSQYPWMSWYQQDLQKQLQWLFTLRSPGDKEVKSLPGADYLATRVTDTELRLQVANMSQGRTLYCTCSAEGLGGAEQYFGPGTRLTVL.

This clone was observed a handful of times. The gene names given are mouse names. The DNA ends 1 residue before the CDR3 does, and the rest of the CDR3 is filled in from the germline J gene. The gene calls are TRBV4 and TRBJ2-7, with 10 bases lining up with TRBD2. Germline CDR1 LGHDT, CDR2 YNNKQL (reference sequence). V shed 3 bases, J shed 6 bases, and the junction held 2 bases outside the gene matches. The CDR3 totals 13 residues. CDR3 loop: CASSYLGGLEQYF. Partial CDR3 DNA: TGTGCCAGCAGCTATCTGGGGGGGCTTGAACAGTAC.

In the case of this clone: Gene names follow the mouse nomenclature. The read gets to within 1 residue of the CDR3 end, and the germline J gene fills in the rest. V gene TRBV4 combines with J gene TRBJ2-1; 10 bases map to TRBD2. CDR3 length: 15 amino acids. V gave up 5 bases and J gave up 3 bases; unmatched junction bases: 4. Looked up from germline, CDR1 is LGHDT and CDR2 is YNNKQL (reference sequence). The sequenced CDR3 bases are TGTGCCAGCAGCCCCCGGGACTGGGGCTATGCTGAGCAGTTC. Encoded protein: CASSPRDWGYAEQF. The whole CDR3 protein is CASSPRDWGYAEQFF.

As to this clone: Gene and germline names: mouse. The CDR3 DNA, read in part, is TGTGCCAGCAGGGACAACGAAAGATTATTT. Its translation: CASRDNERLF. The complete CDR3 reads CASRDNERLFF. The rearrangement joins TRBV19 to TRBJ1-4; no firm D call. The sequence runs out 1 residue before the end of the CDR3; the remainder is reconstructed from the germline J gene. Trimming cost V 5 bases and J 4 bases, with 3 bases left between them. In germline, CDR1 is FNHDT, CDR2 SITEND (reference sequence). This CDR3 region has 11 residues.

This clone was recorded a few times. Germline and genes here are mouse. The sequence runs out 1 residue before the end of the CDR3; the remainder is reconstructed from the germline J gene. The J gene is TRBJ1-5, the V gene TRBV1; TRBD1 is a possible D gene (6 bases). This CDR3 comprises 15 residues. Germline V lookup: CDR1 NSQYPW, CDR2 LRSPGD (reference sequence). Trimming removed 0 bases from V and 1 base from J, with 7 bases in between. The CDR3 here is CTCSADTGNNQAPLF. The sequenced part of the CDR3 DNA is TGCACCTGCAGTGCAGATACAGGGAACAACCAGGCTCCGCTT.

Only one count was recorded for this clone. The gene names given are mouse names. Read coverage stops 1 residue before the CDR3 terminus; the germline J gene supplies the remainder. V usage is TRBV5 and J usage is TRBJ2-1; D call uncertain. Germline CDR1 and CDR2: LGHNA and YNLKQL (reference sequence). Trimming pared 1 base from V and 1 base from J, leaving 8 bases between. CDR3 length equals 15 residues. The CDR3 loop is CASSQGNINYAEQFF. CDR3 bases read: TGTGCCAGCAGCCAAGGGAACATAAACTATGCTGAGCAGTTC.

With regard to this clone: Gene names denote mouse genes. The CDR3 extends 1 residue past the end of the read, so its final part is completed from the germline J gene. J is TRBJ1-1 and V is TRBV29; maybe TRBD1 (6 bases). This CDR3 region has 14 residues. The ends were cut back, 3 bases at V and 5 bases at J, with 13 bases in the middle. CDR1 is MSHET, CDR2 SYDVDS, per germline. CDR3 protein: CASSLGGAETEVFF. The sequenced part of the CDR3 DNA is TGTGCTAGCAGTTTGGGGGGGGCTGAGACAGAAGTCTTC.

Of note for this clone: The gene names given are mouse names. Read data end 1 residue before the CDR3 end; the end is taken from the germline J gene. This chain uses TRBV13-3 with TRBJ1-3, with 12 bases aligning to TRBD1. V was clipped by 5 bases and J by 3 bases; unmatched bases: 3. CDR1 and CDR2 (germline): NNHDY, SYVADS. There are 15 residues in the CDR3. The DNA read from the CDR3 is TGTGCCAGCAGGGGACAGGGGGCGCTTGGAAATACGCTCTAT. Amino acids: CASRGQGALGNTLY. The CDR3 in full is CASRGQGALGNTLYF.

This clone was counted between two and nine times. Genes here carry mouse names. With the read ending 1 residue before the CDR3 end, the germline J gene is used to fill in that end. V is TRBV2 and J is TRBJ1-3, with D maybe TRBD1 (5 bases). Trimming removed 0 bases from V and 2 bases from J, with 5 bases in between. The CDR3 is 14 amino acids. The germline V gene has CDR1 LGHNA and CDR2 YSYQKL. This CDR3 reads CASSQDRAGNTLYF. The covered CDR3 bases are TGTGCCAGCAGCCAAGACAGGGCTGGAAATACGCTCTAT.

Comment on this clone: Gene names refer to mouse genes. With the read ending 1 residue before the CDR3 end, the germline J gene is used to fill in that end. This chain joins TRBV20 and TRBJ1-4, with TRBD1 matching 8 bases. This CDR3 has 15 amino acids. Trimming at V came to 0 bases and at J to 5 bases, leaving 5 bases not matched to a gene. CDR1 is GFQATS and CDR2 is STVNSAI in the germline V gene. The CDR3 loop is CGARDDRTGNERLFF. The part of the CDR3 DNA that was read is TGTGGTGCTAGGGACGACAGGACAGGGAACGAAAGATTATTT.